This T cell receptor (beta chain) comes out of a study of CD8+CD57+ T cells in acquired aplastic anemia. Study-level information: Sorted cells (CD4+ and CD8+) yielded DNA amounts that averaged approximately 3 ug. Whole-study results and caveats: Patients and controls were found to share twenty-nine CD8+ CDR3 sequences.

An expansion of CD8+CD57+ cells by flow cytometry had been shown in patients chosen for sequencing. The patients, all of them, had severe acquired aplastic anemia. Genomic DNA served as template for TCR beta VDJ and CDR3 profiling. From the reads, TCRdb called clonotypes with MiXCR, one entry per CDR3 protein. The sample has 160,000 or so distinct CDR3 sequences, more than 45% seen once. Between the trimmed V and J ends, which lost 3 bases and 0 bases, there was a span of 12 bases. The CDR3 covers 14 residues. From germline, CDR1 is DFQATT and CDR2 SNEGSKA (reference sequence). There are many counts of this clonotype. Its target is unknown.

This chain links TRBV20-1 with TRBJ2-7, with D possibly matching TRBD2 (5 bases). This receptor was obtained from a human donor with aplastic anemia. Sequencing used sorted CD4+, CD8+, or CD8+CD57+ T cells (not recorded which) from PBMCs. The CDR3 loop reads CSARSSGSSYEQYF. CDR3 nucleotide sequence: TGCAGTGCTAGGTCGTCGGGAAGCTCCTACGAGCAGTACTTC.